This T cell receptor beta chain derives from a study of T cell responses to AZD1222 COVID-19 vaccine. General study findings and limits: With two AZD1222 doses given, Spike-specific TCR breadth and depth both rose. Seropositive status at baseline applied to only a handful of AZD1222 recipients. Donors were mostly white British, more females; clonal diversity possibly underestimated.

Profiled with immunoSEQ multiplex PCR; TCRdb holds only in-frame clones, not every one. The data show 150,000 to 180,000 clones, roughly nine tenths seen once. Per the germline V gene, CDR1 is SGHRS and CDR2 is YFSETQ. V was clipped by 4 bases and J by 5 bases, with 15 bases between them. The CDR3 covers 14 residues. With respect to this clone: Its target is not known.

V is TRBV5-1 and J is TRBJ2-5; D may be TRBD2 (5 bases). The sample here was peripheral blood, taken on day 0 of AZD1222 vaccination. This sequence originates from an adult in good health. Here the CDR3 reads CASSTASLGETQYF. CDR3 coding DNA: TGCGCCAGCAGCACCGCTAGCTTGGGGGAGACCCAGTACTTC.